Shown below are 14 T cell receptor beta chains from a single sample sequenced in a study of shared clonotypes between healthy human individuals. Using immunoSEQ multiplex PCR, the repertoire was profiled, and TCRdb retains in-frame clones only, with some absent. Here the sample spans about 2.2 million clones, just over 90% being singletons. Only CD45RO-negative cells positively selected for CCR7 counted as naive CD8 cells, so terminally differentiated effector memory CD45RA+ cells were excluded. Source material: naive CD8+ T cells from PBMCs. The source of these receptors is a man between 18 and 35 years old in good health. Some clones in this sample may be carry-over from other donors' samples.

This chain uses TRBV5-6 with TRBJ2-7, with 13 bases aligning to TRBD2. The CDR3 length is 16 residues. V lost 2 bases to trimming and J lost 7 bases; unmatched junction nucleotides: 9. Per germline, CDR1 SGHDT and CDR2 YYEEEE. The CDR3 reads CASSFFQGLAGFEQYF. CDR3 DNA: TGTGCCAGCAGCTTCTTTCAGGGACTAGCGGGATTTGAGCAGTACTTC. Full variable domain (missing parts from reference TRBV5-6 and TRBJ2-7): DAGVTQSPTHLIKTRGQQVTLRCSPKSGHDTVSWYQQALGQGPQFIFQYYEEEERQRGNFPDRFSGHQFPNYSSELNVNALLLGDSALYLCASSFFQGLAGFEQYFGPGTRLTVT.

This chain connects TRBV7-9 to TRBJ1-3; unclear D gene. The V end was cut by 5 bases, the J end by 3 bases, with 8 bases between. The germline V gene has CDR1 SEHNR and CDR2 FQNEAQ (reference sequence). The CDR3 totals 13 residues. The CDR3 DNA reads as TGTGCCAGCAGCGCGCACGGTGGAAACACCATATATTTT. Translated, it gives CASSAHGGNTIYF.

The V gene is TRBV4-3, the J gene TRBJ2-7, with 9 bases matching TRBD1. The CDR3 is 13 amino acids. After removal of 3 bases from V and 5 bases from J, the junction contained 2 bases not matched to a gene. The germline gives CDR1 LGHNA, CDR2 YSLEER. CDR3 nucleotides: TGCGCCAGCAGCCACGACAGGGGGAACGAGCAGTACTTC. Translation gives CASSHDRGNEQYF.

The rearrangement uses TRBV27 and TRBJ2-6; D is uncertain. The germline CDR1 and CDR2 sequences are MNHEY and SMNVEV (reference sequence). This CDR3 spans 17 amino acids. V dropped 3 bases and J dropped 0 bases, with 12 bases sitting between them. CDR3 nucleotide sequence: TGTGCCAGCAGTTTTTTCCCCGTGGACTCTGGGGCCAACGTCCTGACTTTC. Translation gives CASSFFPVDSGANVLTF.

As for this clone: Other nucleotide sequences in the sample specify the same CDR3. The genes are TRBV28 and TRBJ1-5; D not certain. Germline V gene data show CDR1 as MDHEN and CDR2 as SYDVKM. The CDR3 is 13 amino acids. V was shortened by 3 bases and J by 0 bases, with 3 bases between the two germline ends. The CDR3 DNA reads TGTGCCAGCAGTTTCGGTAGCAATCAGCCCCAGCATTTT. Its protein is CASSFGSNQPQHF.

V is TRBV6-1 and J is TRBJ1-2, with no clear D. Germline CDR1 reads MNHNS; CDR2 reads SASEGT. This CDR3 comprises 13 residues. Deletions cut 5 bases from V and 7 bases from J, with 14 bases between. The CDR3 coding sequence is TGTGCCAGCAGTCAACAGAGCCCCCTTGGCTACACCTTC. Residues: CASSQQSPLGYTF.

The chain joins TRBV27 to TRBJ2-7, with TRBD2 matching 7 bases. Looked up from germline, CDR1 is MNHEY and CDR2 is SMNVEV (reference sequence). The CDR3 spans 18 residues. Unmatched junction bases numbered 16, after V lost 2 bases and J lost 3 bases. The CDR3 bases are TGTGCCAGCAGTTTAGGAACCCACAAACTAGCGATCAACTACGAGCAGTACTTC. Encoded protein: CASSLGTHKLAINYEQYF.

A few counts support this clone. This chain uses TRBV30 with TRBJ1-1; no firm D call. Trimming left V 1 base short and J 6 bases short, with 6 bases between. In germline, CDR1 is GTSNPN, CDR2 SVGIG (reference sequence). The CDR3 extends over 11 amino acids. The CDR3, as DNA: TGTGCCTGGAGTGAAGGGCCTGAAGCTTTCTTT. It encodes CAWSEGPEAFF.

V and J are TRBV9 and TRBJ1-2; TRBD1 agrees at 9 bases. Germline loops: CDR1 SGDLS, CDR2 YYNGEE. V was clipped by 3 bases and J by 4 bases; unmatched bases: 10. The CDR3 loop spans 16 amino acids. Here the CDR3 reads CASSARTGEVGYGYTF. CDR3 sequence (DNA): TGTGCCAGCAGCGCAAGGACAGGGGAGGTGGGCTATGGCTACACCTTC.

The V and J genes are TRBV28 and TRBJ1-3; TRBD1 matches at 8 bases. Germline V lookup: CDR1 MDHEN, CDR2 SYDVKM. This CDR3 is 13 amino acids long. V lost 4 bases, J lost 4 bases, and 0 bases stayed unmatched. CDR3 sequence reads: CASSSGGGNTIYF. CDR3 DNA sequence: TGTGCCAGCAGTTCAGGGGGCGGAAACACCATATATTTT.

The rearrangement joins TRBV5-6 to TRBJ1-2; D is possibly TRBD1 (5 bases). CDR1 is SGHDT, CDR2 YYEEEE, per germline. The CDR3 extends over 14 amino acids. The V end was cut by 0 bases, the J end by 4 bases, with 10 bases between. This CDR3 reads CASSLERTTYGYTF. Written as DNA, the CDR3 is TGTGCCAGCAGCTTGGAACGGACAACCTATGGCTACACCTTC.

Of note for this clone: Additional DNA sequences in this sample encode the identical CDR3. The chain has TRBV4-1 and TRBJ2-7; a weak D match, TRBD2 (6 bases). CDR3 size: 14 residues. The V end was cut by 1 base, the J end by 4 bases, with 11 bases between. Germline-derived CDR1 and CDR2 are MGHRA and YSYEKL. The CDR3 coding sequence is TGCGCCAGCAGCCAAGTTGGTAGCGGTTACGAGCAGTACTTC. This gives the protein CASSQVGSGYEQYF.

This clone was counted once. This rearrangement joins TRBV6-5 to TRBJ2-1; D perhaps matches TRBD1 (5 bases). This CDR3 is 13 amino acids long. CDR1 MNHEY and CDR2 SVGAGI come from the germline V gene. V dropped 5 bases and J dropped 6 bases, with 11 bases sitting between them. The CDR3: CASSQGFSNEQFF. DNA of the CDR3: TGTGCCAGCAGTCAGGGATTTAGCAATGAGCAGTTCTTC.

The V gene is TRBV27, the J gene TRBJ1-2; D possibly corresponds to TRBD1 (5 bases). V shed 3 bases and J shed 1 base, with 12 bases lying between them. CDR3 size: 15 residues. Germline assignment: CDR1 MNHEY and CDR2 SMNVEV (reference sequence). CDR3 amino acids: CASSLVRGSNYGYTF. The DNA for the CDR3 is TGTGCCAGCAGTTTGGTACGGGGGAGTAACTATGGCTACACCTTC.